The 6 T cell receptor beta chains given below trace back to one sample, sequenced in a study of blood T cell repertoires in COVID-19. Repertoires were generated with immunoSEQ multiplex PCR, while TCRdb's copy carries only in-frame clones and drops some. The sample yields about 300,000 clones, around 92% seen once. What was sequenced was PBMCs or T cells enriched from blood (not recorded which). These receptors originate from a woman between 50 and 59 years old who had been exposed to COVID-19.

The sample holds one count of this clone. This chain uses TRBV20-1 with TRBJ2-3; 9 nucleotides line up with TRBD2. The J segment lost 4 bases and the V segment lost 3 bases, leaving 11 bases of the junction unmatched. Per germline, CDR1 DFQATT and CDR2 SNEGSKA (reference sequence). The CDR3 has 16 residues. Here the CDR3 reads CSASGYGGGAPDTQYF. In nucleotides, the CDR3 is TGCAGTGCTAGTGGGTACGGCGGGGGGGCCCCAGATACGCAGTATTTT.

V usage is TRBV7-6 and J usage is TRBJ2-7; TRBD2 is a possible D gene (6 bases). The ends were cut back, 5 bases at V and 3 bases at J, with 11 bases in the middle. This CDR3 is built from 13 residues. CDR1 and CDR2 from the germline V gene are SGHVS and FNYEAQ. The CDR3 here is CASSPGTYYEQYF. DNA of the CDR3: TGTGCCAGCAGCCCCGGGACTTACTACGAGCAGTACTTC.

The gene calls are TRBV19 and TRBJ1-1; 10 bases match TRBD1. In germline, CDR1 is LNHDA, CDR2 SQIVND (reference sequence). This CDR3 contains 15 residues. V gave up 6 bases and J gave up 5 bases; unmatched junction bases: 9. The CDR3 here is CASSTTGGGRTEAFF. Here the CDR3 DNA reads TGTGCCAGTAGCACGACAGGGGGCGGAAGGACTGAAGCTTTCTTT.

The chain links TRBV7-9 to TRBJ1-4; D might be TRBD1 (6 bases). This CDR3 contains 16 residues. Trimming shortened V by 1 base and J by 7 bases, and 16 bases separated the two germline ends. Looked up from germline, CDR1 is SEHNR and CDR2 is FQNEAQ (reference sequence). The DNA of the CDR3 is TGTGCCAGCAGCTTAGATCTGGGGGCTGGCGGTGAAAAACTGTTTTTT. Its translation: CASSLDLGAGGEKLFF.

The chain combines TRBV5-4 with TRBJ2-5, with TRBD2 matching over 11 bases. The V and J ends lost 6 bases and 2 bases, in that order; junction bases with no gene match: 9. Germline assignment: CDR1 SGHNT and CDR2 YYREEE (reference sequence). The CDR3 totals 16 residues. DNA for the CDR3: TGTGCCAGCAAAGATTCCGGGACTAGCGGACAAGAGACCCAGTACTTC. Translating it yields CASKDSGTSGQETQYF.

The chain employs TRBV27 and TRBJ2-7; D remains ambiguous. The CDR3 is made up of 14 amino acids. Trimming cost V 6 bases and J 3 bases, with 15 bases left between them. CDR1 is MNHEY, CDR2 SMNVEV, per germline (reference sequence). CDR3 in DNA: TGTGCCAGCAGGACCCTGGGCCGCGACTACGAGCAGTACTTC. Residues: CASRTLGRDYEQYF.